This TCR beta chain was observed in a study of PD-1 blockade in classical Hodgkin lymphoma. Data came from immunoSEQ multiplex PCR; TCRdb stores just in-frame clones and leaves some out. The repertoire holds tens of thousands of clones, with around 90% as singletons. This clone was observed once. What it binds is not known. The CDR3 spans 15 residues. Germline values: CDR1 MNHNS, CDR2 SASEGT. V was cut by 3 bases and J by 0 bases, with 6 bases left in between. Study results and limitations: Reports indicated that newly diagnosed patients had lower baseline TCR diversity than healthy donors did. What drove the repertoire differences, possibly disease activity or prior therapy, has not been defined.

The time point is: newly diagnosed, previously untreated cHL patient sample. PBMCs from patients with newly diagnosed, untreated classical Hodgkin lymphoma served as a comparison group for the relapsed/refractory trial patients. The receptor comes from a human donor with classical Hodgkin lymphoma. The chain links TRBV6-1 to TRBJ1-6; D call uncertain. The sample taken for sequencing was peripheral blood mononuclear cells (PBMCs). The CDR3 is CASSEKSSYNSPLHF. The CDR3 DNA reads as TGTGCCAGCAGTGAGAAGAGCTCCTATAATTCACCCCTCCACTTT.